This T cell receptor beta chain was captured by sequencing in a study of T cells expressing NK-cell markers. Overall study findings and caveats: The HCMV specificity of the expanded NKG2C+ T cell clones stayed unresolved.

After re-calling the 5' RACE reads, TCRdb lists one entry per CDR3 protein, DNA absent. In total, the table holds 500,000 to 700,000 distinct CDR3 sequences. Details on this clonotype: The antigen is undetermined.

The germline gives CDR1 KGHSH, CDR2 LQKENI. The CDR3 runs 15 residues. The source material was blood T cells: a sorted CD56 or NKG2C T cell subset, CD4+ or CD8+ T cells, or bulk PBMC T cells (not recorded which). The TCR sequence derives from a man aged 18 to 30 in good health. The rearrangement uses TRBV18 and TRBJ1-5; TCRdb lists TRBD1, though no DNA is available to test this call. CDR3 amino acids: CASSVGTGWGQPQHF.